This paragraph reports one T cell receptor beta chain. What it binds is unknown. The V segment lost 4 bases and the J segment 7 bases; nucleotides outside the gene matches: 11. Per the germline V gene, CDR1 is SEHNR and CDR2 is FQNEAQ (reference sequence). There are 17 residues in the CDR3. Method: immunoSEQ multiplex PCR; TCRdb's copy keeps in-frame clones and lacks some. The sample consists of about 69,000 clones, 86% of them appearing once. This sample is part of a study of T cell responses to AZD1222 COVID-19 vaccine. General observations from the study: It should be noted that donors were predominantly white British and more often female, and clonal diversity was possibly underestimated.

The TCR sequence derives from an adult in good health. Sequenced material: peripheral blood, taken on day 0 of AZD1222 vaccination. The V and J genes are TRBV7-9 and TRBJ2-1, with 12 nucleotides matching TRBD2. The CDR3: CASSSGLAGGPRNEQFF. The CDR3 region has the DNA TGTGCCAGCAGCTCCGGGCTAGCGGGGGGGCCGAGGAATGAGCAGTTCTTC.